A single sample gave rise to the 19 T cell receptor beta chains below, sequenced in a study of PD-1 and CTLA-4 blockade in melanoma. Generated by immunoSEQ multiplex PCR, the TCRdb table keeps only in-frame clones and is missing some. The table lists over 25,000 clones, roughly 91% of them singletons. The source material was CD8+ T cells from peripheral blood, sampled before anti-PD-1 treatment. The receptors here all came from a human donor with melanoma.

The chain combines TRBV18 with TRBJ1-1; D remains unclear. The CDR3 is 11 residues long. V gave up 9 bases and J gave up 5 bases, with 10 bases separating them. The germline CDR1 and CDR2 sequences are KGHSH and LQKENI. The CDR3 DNA reads TGTGCCAGTAGGACCGGGACTGAAGCTTTCTTT. It is translated as CASRTGTEAFF.

V usage is TRBV28 and J usage is TRBJ2-7; D may be TRBD1 (6 bases). CDR1 and CDR2 (germline): MDHEN, SYDVKM. The CDR3 consists of 13 residues. Between the trimmed V and J ends, which lost 5 bases and 4 bases, there was a span of 12 bases. The CDR3 spells CASSTQGYYEQYF. In DNA form, the CDR3 reads TGTGCCAGCAGTACACAGGGATATTACGAGCAGTACTTC. The full variable domain, in which reference TRBV28 and TRBJ2-7 provide the parts outside the CDR3, is DVKVTQSSRYLVKRTGEKVFLECVQDMDHENMFWYRQDPGLGLRLIYFSYDVKMKEKGDIPEGYSVSREKKERFSLILESASTNQTSMYLCASSTQGYYEQYFGPGTRLTVT.

V usage is TRBV5-6 and J usage is TRBJ1-5; TRBD1 is a possible D gene (5 bases). V was shortened by 3 bases and J by 6 bases, with 16 bases between the two germline ends. CDR1 and CDR2 (germline): SGHDT, YYEEEE. The CDR3 is 15 amino acids. The chain's CDR3 is CASSSAVEGFQPQHF. The CDR3 DNA is TGTGCCAGCAGCTCCGCGGTTGAGGGGTTTCAGCCCCAGCATTTT.

The rearrangement links TRBV6-8 to TRBJ2-1, with TRBD2 matching over 9 bases. The V gene's germline CDR1 is MNHGY and CDR2 SAAAGT. This CDR3 is 16 amino acids long. V was clipped by 6 bases and J by 3 bases; unmatched bases: 9. The CDR3 DNA reads TGTGCCAGCAGCCCCGCGACTAGCGGATTCTACAATGAGCAGTTCTTC. It encodes CASSPATSGFYNEQFF.

The genes are TRBV7-8 and TRBJ1-6, with no clear D. Germline V gene data show CDR1 as SGHVS and CDR2 as FQNEAQ. V gave up 1 base and J gave up 5 bases, with 6 bases separating them. There are 14 residues in the CDR3. CDR3 coding DNA: TGTGCCAGCAGCTTAGGTCACGATAATTCACCCCTCCACTTT. This codes for CASSLGHDNSPLHF.

The V and J genes are TRBV14 and TRBJ2-7, with unresolved D. The CDR3 has 15 residues. Trimming took off 1 base at V and 3 bases at J, with 13 bases between the two ends. CDR1 and CDR2 from the germline V gene are SGHDN and FVKESK. The DNA for the CDR3 is TGTGCCAGCAGCCAAGCGTCGACGGTGCTCTACGAGCAGTACTTC. This encodes CASSQASTVLYEQYF.

This chain links TRBV19 with TRBJ1-2; D is possibly TRBD1 (5 bases). The V gene's germline CDR1 is LNHDA and CDR2 SQIVND (reference sequence). V shed 8 bases and J shed 1 base, with 11 bases lying between them. CDR3 length equals 13 residues. The CDR3 loop is CASLPRDNYGYTF. DNA of the CDR3: TGTGCCAGTCTACCCAGGGATAACTATGGCTACACCTTC.

This clone was seen a single time. The V and J genes are TRBV19 and TRBJ2-7; maybe TRBD2 (6 bases). V lost 5 bases to trimming and J lost 1 base, with 12 bases between them. Looked up from germline, CDR1 is LNHDA and CDR2 is SQIVND (reference sequence). This CDR3 contains 14 residues. In nucleotides, the CDR3 is TGTGCCAGTAGTGTAGGGACTGGATCCTACGAGCAGTACTTC. This codes for CASSVGTGSYEQYF.

The chain carries TRBV18 and TRBJ2-2; tentatively, D is TRBD1 or TRBD2 (5 bases each). The germline V and J ends were trimmed by 3 bases and 4 bases, with 12 bases remaining between them. This CDR3 is built from 15 residues. Germline V gene lookup returns CDR1 KGHSH and CDR2 LQKENI. The CDR3 sequence is CASSPEQDSTGELFF. DNA of the CDR3: TGTGCCAGCTCACCCGAACAGGACTCCACCGGGGAGCTGTTTTTT. Supplemented by reference TRBV18 and TRBJ2-2, the full variable domain reads NAGVMQNPRHLVRRRGQEARLRCSPMKGHSHVYWYRQLPEEGLKFMVYLQKENIIDESGMPKERFSAEFPKEGPSILRIQQVVRGDSAAYFCASSPEQDSTGELFFGEGSRLTVL.

V is TRBV29-1 and J is TRBJ2-7; TRBD1 aligns across 9 bases. Trimming at V came to 7 bases and at J to 2 bases, leaving 6 bases not matched to a gene. The CDR3 extends over 13 amino acids. From germline, CDR1 is SQVTM and CDR2 ANQGSEA. CDR3 sequence reads: CSARTGDAYEQYF. The CDR3 DNA is TGCAGCGCAAGGACAGGGGACGCCTACGAGCAGTACTTC.

V and J are TRBV18 and TRBJ1-3; D might be TRBD1 (6 bases). Germline V CDR1 and CDR2: KGHSH, LQKENI. The CDR3 spans 14 residues. Deletions cut 0 bases from V and 4 bases from J, with 7 bases between. The CDR3 bases are TGTGCCAGCTCACCACCGACAGGCGGAAACACCATATATTTT. It codes for CASSPPTGGNTIYF.

The chain uses TRBV13 and TRBJ1-5; D is undetermined. This CDR3 contains 16 residues. V was shortened by 4 bases and J by 1 base, with 14 bases between the two germline ends. Per the germline V gene, CDR1 is PRHDT and CDR2 is FYEKMQ (reference sequence). DNA for the CDR3: TGTGCCAGCAGCTCTTCGATGGGCGGGAGCAATCAGCCCCAGCATTTT. This gives the protein CASSSSMGGSNQPQHF.

This CDR3 reads CASSSPLAGVDEQFF. The CDR3 DNA is TGTGCCAGCAGTTCCCCCCTAGCGGGAGTCGATGAGCAGTTCTTC. This chain uses TRBV6-5 with TRBJ2-1; 10 bases fit TRBD2. This CDR3 comprises 15 residues. Germline-derived CDR1 and CDR2 are MNHEY and SVGAGI. Trimming took 4 bases from V and 8 from J; bases not matched to a gene: 8.

This chain uses TRBV6-2 or TRBV6-3 with TRBJ2-7; D may be TRBD1 or TRBD2 (5 bases each). Germline lookup yields CDR1 MNHEY and CDR2 SVGEGT. This CDR3 comprises 14 residues. V lost 4 bases to trimming and J lost 3 bases, with 13 bases between them. CDR3 protein: CASSFFGTSYEQYF. The CDR3, as DNA: TGTGCCAGCAGTTTCTTCGGGACCAGCTACGAGCAGTACTTC.

This chain links TRBV5-1 with TRBJ1-1; D ambiguous. The V end was cut by 0 bases, the J end by 0 bases, with 12 bases between. This CDR3 is 16 amino acids long. Germline CDR1 is SGHRS and CDR2 is YFSETQ. The CDR3: CASSLEGEGLNTEAFF. The CDR3, as DNA: TGCGCCAGCAGCTTGGAGGGTGAAGGGCTGAACACTGAAGCTTTCTTT. Combining the CDR3 with reference TRBV5-1 and TRBJ1-1 gives the whole variable domain KAGVTQTPRYLIKTRGQQVTLSCSPISGHRSVSWYQQTPGQGLQFLFEYFSETQRNKGNFPGRFSGRQFSNSRSEMNVSTLELGDSALYLCASSLEGEGLNTEAFFGQGTRLTVV.

A note on this clone: Other DNA sequences in the sample encode the same CDR3. This rearrangement joins TRBV6-5 to TRBJ2-7, with D unresolved. Trimming took off 0 bases at V and 3 bases at J, with 6 bases between the two ends. This CDR3 region has 13 residues. Per germline, CDR1 MNHEY and CDR2 SVGAGI. The chain's CDR3 is CASSYSASYEQYF. The CDR3 DNA reads TGTGCCAGCAGTTACTCGGCTAGCTACGAGCAGTACTTC.

The J gene is TRBJ2-3, the V gene TRBV6-5, with 10 bases identical to TRBD2. CDR3 length equals 14 residues. Germline CDR1 is MNHEY and CDR2 is SVGAGI. J lost 4 bases, V lost 5 bases, and 3 bases had no gene match. CDR3 region: CASSKTSGPDTQYF. Here the CDR3 DNA reads TGTGCCAGCAGTAAGACTAGCGGGCCAGATACGCAGTATTTT.

This clone has just a few counts. The genes are TRBV9 and TRBJ1-5; D unclear. Germline-derived CDR1 and CDR2 are SGDLS and YYNGEE. The CDR3 extends over 13 amino acids. Trimming left V 2 bases short and J 7 bases short, with 10 bases between. CDR3 amino acids: CASSVSPGQPQHF. Written as DNA, the CDR3 is TGTGCCAGCAGCGTTTCGCCGGGACAGCCCCAGCATTTT.

The chain uses TRBV20-1 and TRBJ2-7; no clear D gene. Germline CDR1 DFQATT, CDR2 SNEGSKA (reference sequence). With 0 bases removed from V and 6 bases from J, the gap between germline ends came to 6 bases. The CDR3 spans 11 residues. This chain's CDR3 is CSARDGVEQYF. The CDR3 nucleotides are TGCAGTGCTAGAGATGGGGTCGAGCAGTACTTC.